This TCR beta chain was sequenced for a study of vaccination and CD4 T cells after COVID-19. Study-wide context: For post-vaccine samples, collection took place a median roughly 72 days after dose two, ranging from 14 to 241. Overlapping spike peptides of SARS-CoV-2, HCoV-NL63, HCoV-OC43 and HCoV-229E were used, and cells were stimulated with them.

Turning to this clonotype: Its antigen remains unidentified.

Sequenced with the Oncomine TCR Beta short-read assay was DNA taken from cultured CD4+ T cells. The genomic DNA was obtained from cultured CD4+ T cells by extraction with the QIAamp micro DNA kit. TCRdb redid the calling of the PCR reads with MiXCR, one entry per CDR3 protein. The sample consists of 4,000 to 5,000 distinct CDR3 sequences, roughly 21% of them appearing once. The CDR3 length is 15 residues. From germline, CDR1 is KGHSH and CDR2 LQKENI. With V trimmed by 2 bases and J by 4 bases, 4 bases remained unmatched. The treatment: 10-day PBMC culture with coronavirus spike peptide pools or control peptides (ViraFEST assay). IL-2 (roughly 10 IU/ml) and peptide pools (roughly 10 ug/ml) were added to cultures of 1.5 million to 2 million PBMCs per well.

Specimen: CD4+ T cells from blood, cultured in vitro. The chain is built from TRBV18 and TRBJ2-1, with 8 bases aligning to TRBD2. This receptor was identified in a human donor who had recovered from COVID-19. CDR3 region: CASSPTGGGYNEQFF. The CDR3 nucleotides are TGTGCCAGCTCACCAACGGGGGGGGGATACAATGAGCAGTTCTTC.